The clone carrying this TCR beta chain was recorded once. Its target is unknown. The PCR contained 60 Vbeta and 13 Jbeta primers. Assay: immunoSEQ multiplex PCR; the TCRdb copy retains only in-frame clones and omits some. Of hundreds of thousands of clones detected, 75% to 80% appear once; the ten largest clones hold around 2%. This CDR3 is built from 14 residues. V was trimmed by 2 bases and J by 7 bases, leaving 14 bases between them. Germline V lookup: CDR1 GTSNPN, CDR2 SVGIG (reference sequence). These data come from a study of cytomegalovirus exposure and HLA in healthy donors. The study's findings and limits: What a later analysis showed was that several of the most significant clusters appeared linked to common viral pathogens. In a later analysis, V- and J-gene trimming of beta chains associated with a DCLRE1C missense variant, replicated independently. In a later analysis, HLA-associated beta chains showed higher expansion and lower generation probabilities than comparable chains.

Sequencing was done on a sample of PBMCs. The TCR originated in a man younger than 30 in good health and CMV-seronegative. The chain combines TRBV30 with TRBJ1-4; D may be TRBD1 (5 bases). Here the CDR3 DNA reads TGTGCCTGGAGTATTCGGGGGAGCGGTGAAAAACTGTTTTTT. Translation gives CAWSIRGSGEKLFF.